Listed here is a single T cell receptor beta chain. Its antigen remains unidentified. No quality values exist for individual bases; no much larger clone is one base distant. The data were taken from a study of sequential checkpoint blockade in melanoma (dated by TCRdb to about 2019). Study-wide context: In a 1:1 randomization, patients received either first-line nivolumab then ipilimumab (arm A) or ipilimumab then nivolumab (arm B). Both trial sequences were followed by maintenance nivolumab. The investigation overall reported the following: The model for predicting response that combines TCR metrics with mutation burden needs to be validated in larger, independent patient cohorts.

Its CDR3 holds 16 amino acids, cysteine through phenylalanine. Left in the record is the CDR3 DNA by itself, 48 bases read in frame from the first base. Germline trimming amounts to 5 bases on V and 3 bases on J, with 11 as the count of junction bases outside the gene matches. The germline V gene gives CDR1 as SGHAT and CDR2 as FQNNGV. Reading the label with the study, this specimen's treatment or condition is: randomized to nivolumab then ipilimumab (arm A) or the reverse (arm B). None of the patients in the trial had previously been given DNA-damaging chemotherapy. Thawed PBMCs were sorted on a FACS Aria II flow cytometer to isolate live CD3+CD8+ cells negative for CD19 and CD56. Samples were obtained from patients with melanoma enrolled in CheckMate 064, a randomized, open-label phase II trial of sequential checkpoint blockade. Peripheral blood mononuclear cells were obtained through leukapheresis, purified using Ficoll-Paque, and frozen in human serum containing approximately 10% DMSO. Immediately after sorting, the purity of sorted blood CD3+CD8+ cells was verified to be >98%, after which DNA was extracted.

The immunoSEQ Assay was used to immunosequence TCRbeta CDR3 regions from genomic DNA. Before high-throughput sequencing, the genomic DNA was amplified using bias-controlled multiplex PCR. The published analysis was carried out like this. To quantify the absolute abundance of each unique TCRbeta CDR3 region, the sequences were collapsed and filtered. Clonality, defined as 1 minus Pielou's evenness, was calculated using productive rearrangements only. A previously published method was used to identify clones with significantly greater frequencies in on-treatment samples than in baseline samples. TCRdb limited this immuneACCESS table to in-frame rearrangements with V and J called. A share of clones is missing; checked studies link under half to unresolved V genes, and the rest is unexplained. Clone size and the V and J calls come from that table; the DNA yielded D and trimming. The sample table records about 18,000 clones; roughly 66% of these occur just once. Of the sample, over 15% is held by the ten largest clones.

This sequence uses TRBV11-2 and TRBJ1-2; TRBD1 aligns with 8 central bases. Sequenced material: CD8+ T cells sorted from blood (inferred from file names), taken from a patient given nivolumab and ipilimumab in sequence. The clonotype originates from a human donor with melanoma. This receptor has the CDR3 CASSPRLDRGDYGYTF. The nucleotide sequence reads TGTGCCAGCAGCCCTAGATTAGACAGGGGAGACTATGGCTACACCTTC.